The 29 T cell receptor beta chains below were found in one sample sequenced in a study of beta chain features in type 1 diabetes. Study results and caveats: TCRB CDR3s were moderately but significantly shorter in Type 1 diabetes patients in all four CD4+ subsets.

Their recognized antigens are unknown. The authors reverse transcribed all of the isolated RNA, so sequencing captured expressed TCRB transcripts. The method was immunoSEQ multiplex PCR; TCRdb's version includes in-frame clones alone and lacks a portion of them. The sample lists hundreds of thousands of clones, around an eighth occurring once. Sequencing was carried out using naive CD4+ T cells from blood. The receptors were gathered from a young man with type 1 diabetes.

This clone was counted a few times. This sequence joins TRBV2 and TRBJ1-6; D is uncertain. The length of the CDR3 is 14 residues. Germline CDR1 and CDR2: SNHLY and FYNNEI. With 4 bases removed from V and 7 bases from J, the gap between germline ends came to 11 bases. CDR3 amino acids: CASSGEVGNSPLHF. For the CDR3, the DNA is TGTGCCAGCAGTGGAGAGGTAGGAAATTCACCCCTCCACTTT.

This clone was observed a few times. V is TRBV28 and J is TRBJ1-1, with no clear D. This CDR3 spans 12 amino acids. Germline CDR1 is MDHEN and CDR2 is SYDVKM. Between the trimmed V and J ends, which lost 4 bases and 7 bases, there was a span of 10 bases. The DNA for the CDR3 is TGTGCCAGCAGTTCTCCGGGAAGTGAAGCTTTCTTT. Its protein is CASSSPGSEAFF.

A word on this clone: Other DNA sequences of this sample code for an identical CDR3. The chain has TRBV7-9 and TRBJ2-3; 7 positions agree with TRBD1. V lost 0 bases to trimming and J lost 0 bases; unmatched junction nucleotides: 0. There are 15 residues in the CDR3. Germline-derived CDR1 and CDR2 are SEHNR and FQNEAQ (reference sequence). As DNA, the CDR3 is TGTGCCAGCAGCTTAGCGGGACAGAGCACAGATACGCAGTATTTT. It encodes CASSLAGQSTDTQYF.

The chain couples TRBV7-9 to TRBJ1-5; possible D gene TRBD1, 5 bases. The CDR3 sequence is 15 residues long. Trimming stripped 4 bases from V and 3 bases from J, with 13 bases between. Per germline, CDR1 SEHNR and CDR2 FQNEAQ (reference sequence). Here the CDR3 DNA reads TGTGCCAGCAGCTCAATGGGGGGTACCAATCAGCCCCAGCATTTT. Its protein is CASSSMGGTNQPQHF.

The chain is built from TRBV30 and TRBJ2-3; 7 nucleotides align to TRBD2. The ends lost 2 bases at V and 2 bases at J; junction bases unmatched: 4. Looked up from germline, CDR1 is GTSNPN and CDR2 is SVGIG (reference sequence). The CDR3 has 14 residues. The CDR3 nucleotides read TGTGCCTGGAGTCCGGGACTACACACAGATACGCAGTATTTT. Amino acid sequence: CAWSPGLHTDTQYF. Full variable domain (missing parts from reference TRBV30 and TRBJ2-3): SQTIHQWPATLVQPVGSPLSLECTVEGTSNPNLYWYRQAAGRGLQLLFYSVGIGQISSEVPQNLSASRPQDRQFILSSKKLLLSDSGFYLCAWSPGLHTDTQYFGPGTRLTVL.

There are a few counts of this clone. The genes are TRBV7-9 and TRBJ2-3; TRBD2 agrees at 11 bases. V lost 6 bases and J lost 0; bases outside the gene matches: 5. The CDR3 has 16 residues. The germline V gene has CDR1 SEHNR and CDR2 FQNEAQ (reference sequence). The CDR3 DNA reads TGTGCCAGCAGAGAGGGACTAGCGGAAAGCACAGATACGCAGTATTTT. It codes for CASREGLAESTDTQYF.

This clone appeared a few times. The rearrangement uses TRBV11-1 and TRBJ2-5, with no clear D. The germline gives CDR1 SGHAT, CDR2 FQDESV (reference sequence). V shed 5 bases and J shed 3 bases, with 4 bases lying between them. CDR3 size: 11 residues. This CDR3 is CASSNKETQYF. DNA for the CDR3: TGTGCCAGCAGCAATAAAGAGACCCAGTACTTC. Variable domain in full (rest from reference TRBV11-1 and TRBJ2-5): EAEVAQSPRYKITEKSQAVAFWCDPISGHATLYWYRQILGQGPELLVQFQDESVVDDSQLPKDRFSAERLKGVDSTLKIQPAELGDSAMYLCASSNKETQYFGPGTRLLVL.

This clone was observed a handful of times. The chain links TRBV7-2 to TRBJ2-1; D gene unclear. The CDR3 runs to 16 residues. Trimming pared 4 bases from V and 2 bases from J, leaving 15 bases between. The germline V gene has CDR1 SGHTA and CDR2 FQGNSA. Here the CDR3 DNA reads TGTGCCAGCAGCTCACGTACCCGAGTACCCTACAATGAGCAGTTCTTC. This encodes CASSSRTRVPYNEQFF. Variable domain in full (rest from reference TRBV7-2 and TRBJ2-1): GAGVSQSPSNKVTEKGKDVELRCDPISGHTALYWYRQSLGQGLEFLIYFQGNSAPDKSGLPSDRFSAERTGGSVSTLTIQRTQQEDSAVYLCASSSRTRVPYNEQFFGPGTRLTVL.

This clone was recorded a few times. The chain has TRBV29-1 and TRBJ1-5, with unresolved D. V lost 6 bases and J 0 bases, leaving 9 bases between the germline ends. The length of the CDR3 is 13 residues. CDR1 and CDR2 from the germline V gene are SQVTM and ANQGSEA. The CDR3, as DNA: TGCAGCGTCAGCGCGGATAGCAATCAGCCCCAGCATTTT. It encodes CSVSADSNQPQHF.

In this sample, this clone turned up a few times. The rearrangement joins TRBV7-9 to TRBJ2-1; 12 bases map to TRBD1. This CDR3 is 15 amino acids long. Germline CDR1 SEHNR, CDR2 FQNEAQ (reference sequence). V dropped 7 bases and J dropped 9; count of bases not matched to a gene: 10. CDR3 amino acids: CASTPGDRGRGEQFF. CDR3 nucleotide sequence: TGTGCCAGCACCCCCGGGGACAGGGGGCGGGGTGAGCAGTTCTTC.

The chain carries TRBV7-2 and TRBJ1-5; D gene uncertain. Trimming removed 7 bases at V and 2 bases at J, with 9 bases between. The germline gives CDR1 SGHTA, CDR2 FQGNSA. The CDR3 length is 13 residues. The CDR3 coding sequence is TGTGCCAGCAAAATAGCGGGCAATCAGCCCCAGCATTTT. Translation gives CASKIAGNQPQHF.

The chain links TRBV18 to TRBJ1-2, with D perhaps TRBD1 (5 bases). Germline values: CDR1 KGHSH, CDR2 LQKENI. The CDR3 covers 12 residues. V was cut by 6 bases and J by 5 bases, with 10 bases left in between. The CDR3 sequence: CASSSQGYGYTF. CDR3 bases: TGTGCCAGCTCCTCTCAGGGTTATGGCTACACCTTC. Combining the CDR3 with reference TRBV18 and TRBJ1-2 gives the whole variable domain NAGVMQNPRHLVRRRGQEARLRCSPMKGHSHVYWYRQLPEEGLKFMVYLQKENIIDESGMPKERFSAEFPKEGPSILRIQQVVRGDSAAYFCASSSQGYGYTFGSGTRLTVV.

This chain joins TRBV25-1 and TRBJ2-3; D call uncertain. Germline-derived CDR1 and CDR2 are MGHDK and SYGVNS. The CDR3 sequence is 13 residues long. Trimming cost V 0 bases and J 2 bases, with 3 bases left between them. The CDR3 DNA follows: TGTGCCAGCAGTGAATACACCACAGATACGCAGTATTTT. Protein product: CASSEYTTDTQYF.

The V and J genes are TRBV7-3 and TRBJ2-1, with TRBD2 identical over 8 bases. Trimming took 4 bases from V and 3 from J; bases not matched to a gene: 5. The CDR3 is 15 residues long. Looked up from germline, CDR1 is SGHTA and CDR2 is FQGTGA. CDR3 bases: TGTGCCAGCAGCTACGGGAGGGGGAGCTACAATGAGCAGTTCTTC. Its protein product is CASSYGRGSYNEQFF.

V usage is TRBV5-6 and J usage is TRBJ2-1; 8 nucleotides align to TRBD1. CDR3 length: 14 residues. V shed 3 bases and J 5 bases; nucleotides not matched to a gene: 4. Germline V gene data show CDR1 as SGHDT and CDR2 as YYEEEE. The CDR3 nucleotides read TGTGCCAGCAGCTCCGGGACAGGTAACAATGAGCAGTTCTTC. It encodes CASSSGTGNNEQFF.

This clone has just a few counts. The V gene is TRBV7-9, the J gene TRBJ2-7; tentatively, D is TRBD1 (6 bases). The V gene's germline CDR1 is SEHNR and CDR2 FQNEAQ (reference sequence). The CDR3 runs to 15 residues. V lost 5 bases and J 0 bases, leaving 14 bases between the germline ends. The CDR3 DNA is TGTGCCAGCAGCCTCAGGGGAAGGAGCTCCTACGAGCAGTACTTC. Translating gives CASSLRGRSSYEQYF.

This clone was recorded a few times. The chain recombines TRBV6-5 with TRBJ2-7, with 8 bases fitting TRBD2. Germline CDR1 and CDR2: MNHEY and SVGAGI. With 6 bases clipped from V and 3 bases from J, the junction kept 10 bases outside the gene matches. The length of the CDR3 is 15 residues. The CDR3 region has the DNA TGTGCCAGCAGCTACACTAGCGGCTCCATCTACGAGCAGTACTTC. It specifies CASSYTSGSIYEQYF.

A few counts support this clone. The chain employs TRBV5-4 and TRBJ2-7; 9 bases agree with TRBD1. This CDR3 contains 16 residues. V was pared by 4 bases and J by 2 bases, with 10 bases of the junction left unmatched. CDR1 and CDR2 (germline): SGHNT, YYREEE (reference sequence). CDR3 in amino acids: CASSRKQGAKTYEQYF. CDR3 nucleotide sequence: TGTGCCAGCAGCCGCAAACAGGGGGCAAAGACCTACGAGCAGTACTTC.

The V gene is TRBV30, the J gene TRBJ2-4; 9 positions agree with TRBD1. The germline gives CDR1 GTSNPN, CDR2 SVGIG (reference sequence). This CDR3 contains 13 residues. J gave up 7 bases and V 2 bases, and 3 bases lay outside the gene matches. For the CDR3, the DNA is TGTGCCTGGAGTAAAGGACAGGGGAACATTCAGTACTTC. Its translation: CAWSKGQGNIQYF. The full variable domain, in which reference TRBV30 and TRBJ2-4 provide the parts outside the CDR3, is SQTIHQWPATLVQPVGSPLSLECTVEGTSNPNLYWYRQAAGRGLQLLFYSVGIGQISSEVPQNLSASRPQDRQFILSSKKLLLSDSGFYLCAWSKGQGNIQYFGAGTRLSVL.

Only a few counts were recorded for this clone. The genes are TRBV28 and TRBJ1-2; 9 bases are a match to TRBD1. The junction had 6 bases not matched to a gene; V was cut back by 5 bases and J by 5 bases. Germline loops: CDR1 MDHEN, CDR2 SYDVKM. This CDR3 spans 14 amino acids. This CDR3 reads CASSMPGQGYGYTF. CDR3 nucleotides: TGTGCCAGCAGTATGCCGGGACAGGGTTATGGCTACACCTTC.

The CDR3: CASSPLGRGVDGELFF. The CDR3 nucleotides read TGCGCCAGCAGCCCTTTGGGCAGGGGAGTTGACGGGGAGCTGTTTTTT. The rearrangement links TRBV5-1 to TRBJ2-2, with D possibly matching TRBD1 (6 bases). This CDR3 is 16 amino acids long. The germline V gene encodes CDR1 SGHRS and CDR2 YFSETQ. Trimming stripped 4 bases from V and 7 bases from J, with 20 bases between.

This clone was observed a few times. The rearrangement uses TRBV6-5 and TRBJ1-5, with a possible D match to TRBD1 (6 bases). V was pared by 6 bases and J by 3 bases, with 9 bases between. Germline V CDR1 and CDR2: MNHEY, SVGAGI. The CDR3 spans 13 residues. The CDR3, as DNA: TGTGCCAGCAGACAGGGTATCAATCAGCCCCAGCATTTT. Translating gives CASRQGINQPQHF.

This CDR3 reads CASSLVIGNTEAFF. The CDR3, as DNA: TGCGCCAGCAGCTTGGTGATCGGGAACACTGAAGCTTTCTTT. V usage is TRBV5-1 and J usage is TRBJ1-1, with unresolved D. The germline gives CDR1 SGHRS, CDR2 YFSETQ. This CDR3 comprises 14 residues. Trimming shortened V by 0 bases and J by 1 base, and 7 bases separated the two germline ends.

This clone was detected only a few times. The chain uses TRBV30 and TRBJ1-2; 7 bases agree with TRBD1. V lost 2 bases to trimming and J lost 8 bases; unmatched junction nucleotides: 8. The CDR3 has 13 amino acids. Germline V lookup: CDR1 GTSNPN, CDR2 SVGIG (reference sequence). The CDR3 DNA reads TGTGCCTGGAGTTCTACAGGGGCGGGAGGCTACACCTTC. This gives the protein CAWSSTGAGGYTF.

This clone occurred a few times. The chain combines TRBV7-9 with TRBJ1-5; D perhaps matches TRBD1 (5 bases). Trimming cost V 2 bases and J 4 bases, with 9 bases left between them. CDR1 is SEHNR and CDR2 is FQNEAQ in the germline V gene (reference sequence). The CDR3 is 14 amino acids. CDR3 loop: CASSLSRDNQPQHF. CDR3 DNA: TGTGCCAGCAGCTTAAGCAGGGATAATCAGCCCCAGCATTTT.

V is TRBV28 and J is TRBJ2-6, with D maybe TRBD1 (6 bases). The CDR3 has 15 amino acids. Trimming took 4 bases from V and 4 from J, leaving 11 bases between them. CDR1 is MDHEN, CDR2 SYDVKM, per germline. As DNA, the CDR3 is TGTGCCAGCAGTTCCACAGGGTTAGGGGCCAACGTCCTGACTTTC. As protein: CASSSTGLGANVLTF. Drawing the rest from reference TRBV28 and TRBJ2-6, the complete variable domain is DVKVTQSSRYLVKRTGEKVFLECVQDMDHENMFWYRQDPGLGLRLIYFSYDVKMKEKGDIPEGYSVSREKKERFSLILESASTNQTSMYLCASSSTGLGANVLTFGAGSRLTVL.

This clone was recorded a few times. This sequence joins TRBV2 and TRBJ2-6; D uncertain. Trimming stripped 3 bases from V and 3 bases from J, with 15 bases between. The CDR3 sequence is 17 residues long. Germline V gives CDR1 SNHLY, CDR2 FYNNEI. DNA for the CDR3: TGTGCCAGCAGTGAGCCCAGATTATCATATGGGGCCAACGTCCTGACTTTC. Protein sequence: CASSEPRLSYGANVLTF.

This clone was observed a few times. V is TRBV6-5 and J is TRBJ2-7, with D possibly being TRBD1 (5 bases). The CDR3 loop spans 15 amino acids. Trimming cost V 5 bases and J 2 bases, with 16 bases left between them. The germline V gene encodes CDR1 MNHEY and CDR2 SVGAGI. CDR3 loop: CASSPTVDRPYEQYF. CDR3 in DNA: TGTGCCAGCAGTCCGACAGTAGATCGTCCCTACGAGCAGTACTTC.

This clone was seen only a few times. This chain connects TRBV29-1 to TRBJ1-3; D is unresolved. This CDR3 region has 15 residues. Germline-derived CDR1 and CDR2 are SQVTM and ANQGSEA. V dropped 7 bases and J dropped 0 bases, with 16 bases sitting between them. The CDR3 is CSAHRRVDSGNTIYF. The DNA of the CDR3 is TGCAGCGCCCATCGACGTGTGGACTCTGGAAACACCATATATTTT.